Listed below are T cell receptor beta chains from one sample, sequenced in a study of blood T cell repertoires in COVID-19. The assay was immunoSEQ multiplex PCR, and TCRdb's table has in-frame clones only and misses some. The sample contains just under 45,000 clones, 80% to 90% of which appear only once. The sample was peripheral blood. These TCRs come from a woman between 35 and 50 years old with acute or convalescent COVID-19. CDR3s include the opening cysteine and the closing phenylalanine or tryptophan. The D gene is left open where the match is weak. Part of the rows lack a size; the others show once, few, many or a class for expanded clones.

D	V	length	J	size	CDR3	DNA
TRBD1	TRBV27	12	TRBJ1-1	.	CASGTGGTEAFF	TGTGCCAGCGGCACAGGGGGCACTGAAGCTTTCTTT
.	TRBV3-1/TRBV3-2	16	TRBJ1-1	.	CASSPLGGGRNTEAFF	TGTGCCAGCAGCCCCCTCGGGGGAGGAAGAAACACTGAAGCTTTCTTT
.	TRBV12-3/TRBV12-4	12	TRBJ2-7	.	CASRPDNYEQYF	TGTGCCAGCAGACCCGACAACTACGAGCAGTACTTC
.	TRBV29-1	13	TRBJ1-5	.	CSVVESFGQPQHF	TGCAGCGTGGTGGAGTCTTTCGGGCAGCCCCAGCATTTT
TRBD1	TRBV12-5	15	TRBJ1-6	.	CASGLLGQGNSPLHF	TGTGCTAGTGGTTTGCTCGGACAGGGGAATTCACCCCTCCACTTT
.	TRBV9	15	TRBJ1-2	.	CASSVVPGESYGYTF	TGTGCCAGCAGCGTAGTGCCGGGTGAGAGCTATGGCTACACCTTC
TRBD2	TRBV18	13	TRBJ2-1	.	CASSPGTSGEQFF	TGTGCCAGCTCACCGGGGACTAGCGGTGAGCAGTTCTTC
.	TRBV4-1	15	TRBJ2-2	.	CASSQGQKNTGELFF	TGCGCCAGCAGCCAAGGTCAGAAGAACACCGGGGAGCTGTTTTTT
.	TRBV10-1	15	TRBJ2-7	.	CASTPGTPEESEQYF	TGCGCCAGCACCCCCGGGACTCCCGAGGAGAGCGAGCAGTACTTC
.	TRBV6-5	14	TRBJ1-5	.	CASSQTGSYQPQHF	TGTGCCAGCAGTCAAACAGGGAGCTATCAGCCCCAGCATTTT
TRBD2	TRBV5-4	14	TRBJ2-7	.	CASSLYGGGAAQYF	TGTGCCAGCAGCTTGTATGGCGGGGGGGCCGCGCAGTACTTC
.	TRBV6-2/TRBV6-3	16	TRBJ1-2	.	CASSSSGQAGFYGYTF	TGTGCCAGCAGCTCCTCAGGGCAGGCGGGATTTTATGGCTACACCTTC
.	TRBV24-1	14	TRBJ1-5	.	CATIERVSNQPQHF	TGTGCCACCATTGAACGGGTTAGCAATCAGCCCCAGCATTTT
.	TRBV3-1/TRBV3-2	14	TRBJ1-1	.	CASSQVSRQGFAFF	TGTGCCAGCAGCCAAGTCAGTCGGCAGGGGTTTGCTTTCTTT
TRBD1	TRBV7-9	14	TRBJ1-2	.	CASSPGQGPYGYTF	TGTGCCAGCAGCCCAGGACAGGGGCCCTATGGCTACACCTTC
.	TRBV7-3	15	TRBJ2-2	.	CASSLLPGDTGELFF	TGTGCCAGCAGCTTATTGCCAGGGGACACCGGGGAGCTGTTTTTT
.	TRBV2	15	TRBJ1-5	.	CASSEALQGNQPQHF	TGTGCCAGCAGTGAAGCGCTTCAGGGAAATCAGCCCCAGCATTTT
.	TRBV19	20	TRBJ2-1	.	CASSYRDFIGTQGIPNEQFF	TGTGCCAGTAGTTACCGGGACTTTATAGGTACCCAAGGGATTCCTAATGAGCAGTTCTTC
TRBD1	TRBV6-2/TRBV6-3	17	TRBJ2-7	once	CASSFPLGTASSYEQYF	TGTGCCAGCAGTTTTCCTCTCGGGACAGCTTCATCCTACGAGCAGTACTTC
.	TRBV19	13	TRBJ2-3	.	CASSSGGTNTQYF	TGTGCCAGTAGTAGCGGAGGGACGAATACGCAGTATTTT
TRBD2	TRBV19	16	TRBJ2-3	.	CASGYLAGGSTDTQYF	TGTGCCAGTGGGTACTTGGCGGGAGGGAGCACAGATACGCAGTATTTT
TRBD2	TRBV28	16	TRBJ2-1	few	CASTLPTSGREYEQFF	TGTGCCAGCACCCTCCCGACTAGCGGGAGGGAGTATGAGCAGTTCTTC
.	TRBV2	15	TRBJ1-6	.	CASSEGGGPYSPLHF	TGTGCCAGCAGTGAAGGTGGGGGCCCCTATTCACCCCTCCACTTT
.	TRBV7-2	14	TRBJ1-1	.	CASSLDGGATEAFF	TGTGCCAGCAGCTTAGATGGGGGGGCCACTGAAGCTTTCTTT
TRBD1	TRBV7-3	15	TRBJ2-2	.	CASSLGQGANGELFF	TGTGCCAGCAGCTTGGGACAGGGGGCGAACGGGGAGCTGTTTTTT
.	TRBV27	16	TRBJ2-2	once	CASSLSALKYTGELFF	TGTGCCAGCAGTTTATCAGCACTTAAATACACCGGGGAGCTGTTTTTT
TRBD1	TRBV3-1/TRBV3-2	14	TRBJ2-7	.	CASSLPGQVYEQYF	TGTGCCAGCAGCCTGCCAGGACAGGTCTACGAGCAGTACTTC
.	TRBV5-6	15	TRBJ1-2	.	CASSLGSRTAYGYTF	TGTGCCAGCAGCTTGGGTTCGCGGACAGCCTATGGCTACACCTTC
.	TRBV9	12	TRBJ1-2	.	CASSVGKGGYTF	TGTGCCAGCAGCGTAGGGAAGGGGGGCTACACCTTC
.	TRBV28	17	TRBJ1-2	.	CASTRNSAGHLRYGYTF	TGTGCCAGCACCAGAAATTCGGCAGGGCACCTTCGCTATGGCTACACCTTC
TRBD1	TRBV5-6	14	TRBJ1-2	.	CASSLTGGERGYTF	TGTGCCAGCAGCTTGACAGGGGGCGAGAGGGGCTACACCTTC
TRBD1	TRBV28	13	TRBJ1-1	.	CASRGTGLPEAFF	TGTGCCAGCAGAGGGACAGGTCTACCTGAAGCTTTCTTT
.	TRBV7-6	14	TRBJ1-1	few	CASSPGEYGTEAFF	TGTGCCAGCAGCCCCGGGGAGTACGGCACTGAAGCTTTCTTT
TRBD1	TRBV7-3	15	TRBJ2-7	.	CASSLTRTGVGEQYF	TGTGCCAGCAGCCTGACAAGGACAGGGGTCGGCGAGCAGTACTTC
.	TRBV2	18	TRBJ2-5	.	CASNLRGVNQGYQETQYF	TGTGCCAGCAATTTGCGGGGCGTTAATCAGGGCTACCAAGAGACCCAGTACTTC
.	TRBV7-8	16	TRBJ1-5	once	CASSPQGLYSNQPQHF	TGTGCCAGCAGTCCGCAGGGCCTCTATAGCAATCAGCCCCAGCATTTT
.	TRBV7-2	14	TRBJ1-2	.	CASSLSPQGYGYTF	TGTGCCAGCAGCTTATCACCACAGGGCTATGGCTACACCTTC
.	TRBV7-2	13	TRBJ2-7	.	CASSLAHSYEQYF	TGTGCCAGCAGCTTAGCCCACTCCTACGAGCAGTACTTC
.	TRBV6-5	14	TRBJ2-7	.	CASSWAASSYEQYF	TGTGCCAGCAGTTGGGCAGCCAGCTCCTACGAGCAGTACTTC
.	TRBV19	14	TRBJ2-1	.	CASIDRGGYNEQFF	TGTGCCAGTATTGACAGAGGCGGCTACAATGAGCAGTTCTTC
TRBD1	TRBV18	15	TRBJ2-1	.	CASSPPDRVGNEQFF	TGTGCCAGCTCACCACCCGACAGGGTGGGGAATGAGCAGTTCTTC
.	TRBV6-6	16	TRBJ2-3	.	CASSYSSLSGTDTQYF	TGTGCCAGCAGTTACTCGAGCCTGAGCGGCACAGATACGCAGTATTTT
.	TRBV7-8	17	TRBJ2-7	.	CASSPGPSASVNYEQYF	TGTGCCAGCAGCCCGGGCCCGAGTGCTAGCGTGAACTACGAGCAGTACTTC
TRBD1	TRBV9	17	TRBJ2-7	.	CASSPGPGQGVSYEQYF	TGTGCCAGCAGCCCGGGGCCGGGACAGGGGGTGTCCTACGAGCAGTACTTC
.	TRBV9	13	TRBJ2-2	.	CASGRPNTGELFF	TGTGCCAGTGGGAGACCGAACACCGGGGAGCTGTTTTTT
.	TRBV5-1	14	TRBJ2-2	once	CASSRQYDTGELFF	TGCGCCAGCAGCCGACAGTACGATACCGGGGAGCTGTTTTTT